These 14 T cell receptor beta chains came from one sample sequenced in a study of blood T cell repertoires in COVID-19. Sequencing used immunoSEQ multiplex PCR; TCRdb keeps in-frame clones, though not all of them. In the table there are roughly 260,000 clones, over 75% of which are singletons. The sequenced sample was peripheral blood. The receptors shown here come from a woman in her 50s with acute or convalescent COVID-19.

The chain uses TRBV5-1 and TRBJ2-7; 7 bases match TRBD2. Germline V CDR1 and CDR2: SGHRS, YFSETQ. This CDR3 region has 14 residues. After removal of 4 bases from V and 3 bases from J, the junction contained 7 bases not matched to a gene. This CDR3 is CASSPRETDYEQYF. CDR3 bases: TGCGCCAGCAGCCCGCGGGAGACAGACTACGAGCAGTACTTC.

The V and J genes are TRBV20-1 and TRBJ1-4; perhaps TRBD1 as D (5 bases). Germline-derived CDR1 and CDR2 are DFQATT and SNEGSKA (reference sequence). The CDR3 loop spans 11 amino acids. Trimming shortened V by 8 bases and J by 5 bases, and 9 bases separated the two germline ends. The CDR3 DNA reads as TGCAGTCGAAGACAGAATGAAAAACTGTTTTTT. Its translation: CSRRQNEKLFF.

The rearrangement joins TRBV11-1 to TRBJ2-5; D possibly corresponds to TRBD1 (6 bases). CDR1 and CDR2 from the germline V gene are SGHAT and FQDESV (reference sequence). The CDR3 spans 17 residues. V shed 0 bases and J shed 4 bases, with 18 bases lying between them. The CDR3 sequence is CASSLAKGERGGETQYF. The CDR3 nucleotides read TGTGCCAGCAGCTTAGCGAAGGGGGAACGGGGTGGAGAGACCCAGTACTTC.

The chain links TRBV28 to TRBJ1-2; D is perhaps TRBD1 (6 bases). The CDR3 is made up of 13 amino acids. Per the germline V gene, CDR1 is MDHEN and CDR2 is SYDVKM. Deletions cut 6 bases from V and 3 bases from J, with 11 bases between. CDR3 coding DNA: TGTGCCAGCAGCCCACAGGGCTACTATGGCTACACCTTC. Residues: CASSPQGYYGYTF.

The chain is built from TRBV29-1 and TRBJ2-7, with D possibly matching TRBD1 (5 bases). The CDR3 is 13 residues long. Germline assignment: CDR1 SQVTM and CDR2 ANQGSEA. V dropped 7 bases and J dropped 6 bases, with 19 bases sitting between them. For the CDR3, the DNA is TGCAGCGCCCGACAGAACAATTTCGGCGAGCAGTACTTC. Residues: CSARQNNFGEQYF.

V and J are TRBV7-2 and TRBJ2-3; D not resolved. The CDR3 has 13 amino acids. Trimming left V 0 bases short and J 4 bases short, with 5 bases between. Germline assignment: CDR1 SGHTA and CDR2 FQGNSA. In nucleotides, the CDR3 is TGTGCCAGCAGCTTAGCTCTCTCAGATACGCAGTATTTT. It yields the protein CASSLALSDTQYF.

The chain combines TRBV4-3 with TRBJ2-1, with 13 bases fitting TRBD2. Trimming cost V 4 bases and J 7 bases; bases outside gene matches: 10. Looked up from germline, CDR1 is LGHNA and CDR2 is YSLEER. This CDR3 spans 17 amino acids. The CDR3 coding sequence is TGCGCCAGCAGCCGAGAAATACTAGCGGGAGGGAATAATGAGCAGTTCTTC. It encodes CASSREILAGGNNEQFF.

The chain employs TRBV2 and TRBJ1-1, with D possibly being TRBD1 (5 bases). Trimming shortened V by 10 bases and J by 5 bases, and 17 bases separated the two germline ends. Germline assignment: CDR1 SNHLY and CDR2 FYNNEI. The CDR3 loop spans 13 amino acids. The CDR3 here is CATSREVETEAFF. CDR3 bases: TGTGCCACTTCCAGGGAAGTGGAGACTGAAGCTTTCTTT. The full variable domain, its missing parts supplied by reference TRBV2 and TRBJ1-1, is EPEVTQTPSHQVTQMGQEVILRCVPISNHLYFYWYRQILGQKVEFLVSFYNNEISEKSEIFDDQFSVERPDGSNFTLKIRSTKLEDSAMYFCATSREVETEAFFGQGTRLTVV.

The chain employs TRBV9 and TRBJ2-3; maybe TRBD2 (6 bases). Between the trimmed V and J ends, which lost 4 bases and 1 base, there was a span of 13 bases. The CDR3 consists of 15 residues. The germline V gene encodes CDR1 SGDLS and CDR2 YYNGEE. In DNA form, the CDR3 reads TGTGCCAGCAGCCCTCTACTAGCTGGCACAGATACGCAGTATTTT. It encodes CASSPLLAGTDTQYF.

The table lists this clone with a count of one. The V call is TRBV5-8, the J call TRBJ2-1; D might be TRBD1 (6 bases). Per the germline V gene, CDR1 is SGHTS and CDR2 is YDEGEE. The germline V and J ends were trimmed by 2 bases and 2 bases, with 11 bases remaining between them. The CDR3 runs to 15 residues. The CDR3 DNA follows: TGTGCCAGCAGCTTACGGGACACCACCTACAATGAGCAGTTCTTC. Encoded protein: CASSLRDTTYNEQFF.

CDR3 nucleotides: TGTGCCAGCAGCCAAATGGCAGGGAAGACCTACGAGCAGTACTTC. Translating it yields CASSQMAGKTYEQYF. The rearrangement joins TRBV3-1 (or the pseudogene TRBV3-2) to TRBJ2-7, with D maybe TRBD1 (5 bases). This CDR3 is built from 15 residues. Between the trimmed V and J ends, which lost 2 bases and 2 bases, there was a span of 13 bases. Germline V gene sequence: CDR1 LGHDT, CDR2 YNNKEL (reference sequence).

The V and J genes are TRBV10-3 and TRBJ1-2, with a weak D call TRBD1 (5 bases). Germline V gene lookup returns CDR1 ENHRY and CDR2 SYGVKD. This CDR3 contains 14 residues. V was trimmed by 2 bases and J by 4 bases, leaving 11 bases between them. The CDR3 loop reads CAISERRGLYGYTF. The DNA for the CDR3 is TGTGCCATCAGTGAGAGGAGGGGTCTCTATGGCTACACCTTC.

The CDR3 nucleotides are TGTGCCAGCAGCAGGGACAGGGGGAATGAAAAACTGTTTTTT. Translation: CASSRDRGNEKLFF. The rearrangement uses TRBV9 and TRBJ1-4; 11 positions match TRBD1. CDR1 and CDR2 (germline): SGDLS, YYNGEE. V trimming: 4 bases; J trimming: 5 bases; junction bases outside the gene matches: 1. This CDR3 contains 14 residues.

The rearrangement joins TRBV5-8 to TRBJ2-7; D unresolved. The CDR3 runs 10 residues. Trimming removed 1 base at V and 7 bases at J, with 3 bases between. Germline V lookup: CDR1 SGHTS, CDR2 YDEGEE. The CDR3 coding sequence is TGTGCCAGCAGCTTGTTAGAGCAGTACTTC. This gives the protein CASSLLEQYF.